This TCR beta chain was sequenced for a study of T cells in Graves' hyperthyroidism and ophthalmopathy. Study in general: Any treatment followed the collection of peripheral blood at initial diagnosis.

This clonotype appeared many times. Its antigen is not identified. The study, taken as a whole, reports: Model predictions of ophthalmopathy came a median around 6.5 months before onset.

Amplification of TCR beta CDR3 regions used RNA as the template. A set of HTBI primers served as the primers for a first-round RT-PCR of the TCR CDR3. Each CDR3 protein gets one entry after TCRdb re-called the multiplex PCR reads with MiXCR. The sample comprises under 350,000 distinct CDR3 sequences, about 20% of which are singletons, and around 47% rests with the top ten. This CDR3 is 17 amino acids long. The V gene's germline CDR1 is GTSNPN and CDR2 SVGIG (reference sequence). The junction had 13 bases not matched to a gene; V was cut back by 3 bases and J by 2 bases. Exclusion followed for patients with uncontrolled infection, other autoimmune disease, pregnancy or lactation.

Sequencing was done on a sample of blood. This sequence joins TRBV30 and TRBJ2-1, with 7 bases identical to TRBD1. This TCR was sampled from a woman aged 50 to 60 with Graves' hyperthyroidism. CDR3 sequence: CAWSLSTPGQPYNEQFF. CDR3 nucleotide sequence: TGTGCCTGGAGCCTATCCACCCCGGGACAGCCCTACAATGAGCAGTTCTTC.